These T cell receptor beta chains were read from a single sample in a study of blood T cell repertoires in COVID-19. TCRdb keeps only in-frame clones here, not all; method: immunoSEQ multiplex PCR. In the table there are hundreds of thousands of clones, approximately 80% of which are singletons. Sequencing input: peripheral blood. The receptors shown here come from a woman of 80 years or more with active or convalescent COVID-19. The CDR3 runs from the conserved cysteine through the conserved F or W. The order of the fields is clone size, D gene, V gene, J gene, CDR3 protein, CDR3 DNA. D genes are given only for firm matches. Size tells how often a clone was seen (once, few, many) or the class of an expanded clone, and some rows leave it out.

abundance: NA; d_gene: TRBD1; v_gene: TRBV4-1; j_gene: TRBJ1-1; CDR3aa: CASSPGQGIMNTEAFF; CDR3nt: TGCGCCAGCAGCCCGGGACAGGGGATAATGAACACTGAAGCTTTCTTT
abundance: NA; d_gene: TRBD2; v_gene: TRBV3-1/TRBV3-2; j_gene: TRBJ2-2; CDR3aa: CASSQDGGTGELFF; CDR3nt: TGTGCCAGCAGCCAAGACGGGGGGACCGGGGAGCTGTTTTTT
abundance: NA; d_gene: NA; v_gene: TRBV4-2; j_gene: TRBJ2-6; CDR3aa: CASSPRGGNGANVLTF; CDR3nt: TGTGCCAGCAGCCCCCGTGGAGGGAACGGGGCCAACGTCCTGACTTTC
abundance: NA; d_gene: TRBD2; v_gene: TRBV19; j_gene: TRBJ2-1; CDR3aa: CASSIELAENYNEQFF; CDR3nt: TGTGCCAGTAGTATAGAGCTAGCGGAGAATTACAATGAGCAGTTCTTC
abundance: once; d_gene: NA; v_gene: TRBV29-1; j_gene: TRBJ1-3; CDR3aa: CSGKQISGNTIYF; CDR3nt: TGCAGCGGGAAACAGATCTCTGGAAACACCATATATTTT
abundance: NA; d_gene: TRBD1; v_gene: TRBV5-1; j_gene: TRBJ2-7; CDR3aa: CASSFPGGEGEQYF; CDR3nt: TGCGCCAGCAGCTTTCCAGGGGGCGAGGGCGAGCAGTACTTC
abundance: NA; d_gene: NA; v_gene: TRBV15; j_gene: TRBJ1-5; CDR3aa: CATSRDRGNQPQHF; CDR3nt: TGTGCCACCAGCAGAGATCGTGGCAATCAGCCCCAGCATTTT
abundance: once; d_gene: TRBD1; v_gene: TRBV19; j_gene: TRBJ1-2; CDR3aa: CASSTRDRGNYGYTF; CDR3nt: TGTGCCAGTAGTACTCGGGACAGGGGTAACTATGGCTACACCTTC
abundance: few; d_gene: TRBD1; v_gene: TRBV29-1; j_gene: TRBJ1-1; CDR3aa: CSVVPGQGFTEAFF; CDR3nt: TGCAGCGTTGTTCCGGGACAGGGCTTCACTGAAGCTTTCTTT
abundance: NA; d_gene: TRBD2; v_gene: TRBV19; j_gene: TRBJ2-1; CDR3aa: CASSIDSGGRNEQFF; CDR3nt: TGTGCCAGTAGTATCGATAGCGGGGGGCGCAATGAGCAGTTCTTC
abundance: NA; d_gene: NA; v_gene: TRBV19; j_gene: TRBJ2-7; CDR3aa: CASSRDKAYEQYF; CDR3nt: TGTGCCAGTAGTAGGGACAAGGCATACGAGCAGTACTTC
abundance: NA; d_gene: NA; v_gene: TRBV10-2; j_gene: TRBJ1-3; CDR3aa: CASGARGLVGNTIYF; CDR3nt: TGCGCCAGTGGAGCTCGGGGGTTGGTAGGAAACACCATATATTTT
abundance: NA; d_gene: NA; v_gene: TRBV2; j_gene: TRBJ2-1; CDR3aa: CASSSRDFDNEQFF; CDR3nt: TGTGCCAGCAGTTCCCGGGACTTTGACAATGAGCAGTTCTTC
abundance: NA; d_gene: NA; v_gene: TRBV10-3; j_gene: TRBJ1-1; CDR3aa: CAISELGHLNTEAFF; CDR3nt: TGTGCCATCAGTGAGTTGGGACATCTGAACACTGAAGCTTTCTTT
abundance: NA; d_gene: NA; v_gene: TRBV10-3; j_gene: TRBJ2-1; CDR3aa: CAISLQGLSYNEQFF; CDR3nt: TGTGCCATCAGCTTACAGGGACTATCCTACAATGAGCAGTTCTTC
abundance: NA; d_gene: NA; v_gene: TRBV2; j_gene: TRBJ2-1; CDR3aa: CASTRTSSGYNEQFF; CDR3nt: TGTGCCAGCACTCGGACATCAAGCGGGTACAATGAGCAGTTCTTC
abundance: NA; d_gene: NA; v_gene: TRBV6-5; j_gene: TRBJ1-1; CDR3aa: CASRKREPTEAFF; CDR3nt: TGTGCCAGCCGAAAGAGGGAACCCACTGAAGCTTTCTTT
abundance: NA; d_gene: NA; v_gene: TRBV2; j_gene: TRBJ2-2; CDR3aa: CASSYINTGELFF; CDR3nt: TGTGCCAGCAGTTACATAAACACCGGGGAGCTGTTTTTT
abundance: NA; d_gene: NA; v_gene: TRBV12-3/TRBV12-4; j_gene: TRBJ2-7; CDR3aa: CASSFDFAYEQYF; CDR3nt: TGTGCCAGCAGTTTTGACTTCGCCTACGAGCAGTACTTC
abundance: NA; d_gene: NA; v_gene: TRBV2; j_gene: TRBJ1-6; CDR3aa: CATQIGPGGDSPLHF; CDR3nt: TGTGCCACCCAAATCGGGCCTGGAGGGGATTCACCCCTCCACTTT
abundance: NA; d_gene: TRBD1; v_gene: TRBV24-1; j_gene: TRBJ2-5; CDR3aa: CATSDPGQGAVRGETQYF; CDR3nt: TGTGCCACCAGTGATCCGGGACAGGGGGCTGTACGTGGAGAGACCCAGTACTTC
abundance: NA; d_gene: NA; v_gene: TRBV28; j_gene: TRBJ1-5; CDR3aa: CASSLTSRLRGQPQHF; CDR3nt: TGTGCCAGCAGTTTAACGTCTAGGCTTCGGGGTCAGCCCCAGCATTTT